A single sample gave rise to the 8 T cell receptor beta chains below, sequenced in a study of CD8+CD57+ T cells in acquired aplastic anemia. Profiling of TCR beta VDJ combinations and CDR3 sequences used genomic DNA as template. Each CDR3 protein gets one entry after TCRdb re-called the reads with MiXCR. The data contain about 160,000 distinct CDR3 sequences, about 48% of them singletons. Sequenced material: sorted CD4+, CD8+, or CD8+CD57+ T cells (not recorded which) from PBMCs. The receptors here all came from a human donor in good health.

With respect to this clonotype: Since the CDR3 does not end with the conserved phenylalanine or tryptophan, this likely comes from a read error. The V call is TRBV10-3, the J call TRBJ2-7; no definite D call. The CDR3 has 12 residues. Germline V lookup: CDR1 ENHRY, CDR2 SYGVKD. The CDR3 is CAIRNSLYGQYS. CDR3 coding DNA: TGTGCCATCAGAAACAGTCTTTACGGGCAGTACTCC.

V is TRBV10-2 and J is TRBJ2-2, with D tentatively TRBD1 (6 bases). The V gene lost 3 bases and the J gene lost 10 bases, with 18 bases spanning the gap. The CDR3 covers 15 residues. Germline assignment: CDR1 WSHSY and CDR2 SAAADI. CDR3 sequence: CASSESWRQAKELFF. The CDR3 bases are TGCGCCAGCAGTGAATCGTGGAGACAGGCGAAGGAGCTGTTTTTT.

The CDR3, as DNA: TGTGCCAGCACACCGGGGAACCGGAGACAAGAGACCCAGTACTTC. Translated: CASTPGNRRQETQYF. This chain joins TRBV7-9 and TRBJ2-5, with a tentative D call TRBD2 (5 bases). Germline loops: CDR1 SEHNR, CDR2 FQNEAQ (reference sequence). This CDR3 is 15 amino acids long. V shed 7 bases and J shed 2 bases, with 17 bases lying between them.

The rearrangement links TRBV10-1 to TRBJ1-4; 10 nucleotides align to TRBD1. The end of the DNA is better explained by TRBJ2-2, so the J call may be wrong. The CDR3 is 15 amino acids. CDR1 is WNHNN and CDR2 is SYGVQD in the germline V gene (reference sequence). CDR3 nucleotides: TGCGCCAGCAGTGACGGGACAGGGGTCACCGGGGAGCTGTTTTTT. Its translation is CASSDGTGVTGELFF.

This clonotype was recorded at least ten times. This chain joins TRBV7-3 and TRBJ1-2; D uncertain. This CDR3 is 13 amino acids long. The germline V gene encodes CDR1 SGHTA and CDR2 FQGTGA. Trimming took 1 base from V and 4 from J, leaving 7 bases between them. The chain's CDR3 is CASSLSKGYGYTF. DNA for the CDR3: TGTGCCAGCAGCTTAAGTAAGGGCTATGGCTACACCTTC.

The table lists this clonotype with many counts. J is TRBJ2-4 and V is TRBV7-3; D is perhaps TRBD2 (5 bases). V dropped 3 bases and J dropped 6 bases, with 12 bases sitting between them. Germline CDR1 is SGHTA and CDR2 is FQGTGA. The CDR3 extends over 14 amino acids. CDR3 in DNA: TGTGCCAGCAGCTTCTTGCTGGCGGGAAACATTCAGTACTTC. It encodes CASSFLLAGNIQYF.

At least ten counts were recorded for this clonotype. V and J are TRBV11-2 and TRBJ2-3; 9 nucleotides align to TRBD2. The germline CDR1 and CDR2 sequences are SGHAT and FQNNGV. The ends lost 4 bases at V and 4 bases at J; junction bases unmatched: 6. The CDR3 consists of 15 residues. CDR3 DNA sequence: TGTGCCAGCAGCTCTGGACTAGCGATCGCAGATACGCAGTATTTT. Amino acids: CASSSGLAIADTQYF.

V usage is TRBV19 and J usage is TRBJ1-1, with D maybe TRBD1 (6 bases). CDR1 is LNHDA and CDR2 is SQIVND in the germline V gene (reference sequence). Trimming removed 5 bases at V and 4 bases at J, with 14 bases between. This CDR3 spans 14 amino acids. CDR3 bases: TGTGCCAGTAGTCCAGGGGTGTATGGCACTGAAGCTTTCTTT. It translates to CASSPGVYGTEAFF. The entire variable domain, with the rest obtained from reference TRBV19 and TRBJ1-1, is as follows: DGGITQSPKYLFRKEGQNVTLSCEQNLNHDAMYWYRQDPGQGLRLIYYSQIVNDFQKGDIAEGYSVSREKKESFPLTVTSAQKNPTAFYLCASSPGVYGTEAFFGQGTRLTVV.